The present TCR beta chain was sequenced within a study of T cell responses to AZD1222 COVID-19 vaccine. As to this clone: The antigen is undetermined.

CDR1 and CDR2 from the germline V gene are LGHDT and YNNKEL (reference sequence). The CDR3 spans 16 residues. The germline V and J ends were trimmed by 0 bases and 2 bases, with 11 bases remaining between them. Findings of the study overall: Researchers took repertoire samples only after the peak T cell response had come. Clonal diversity was possibly underestimated, and white British individuals and females predominated among donors.

Clones were sequenced by immunoSEQ multiplex PCR, and TCRdb holds only the in-frame ones, with some missing. This sample has 100,000 to 150,000 clones, with around 87% found just once. This chain links TRBV3-1 (or the pseudogene TRBV3-2) with TRBJ2-1; TRBD2 might be the D (7 bases). The starting material was peripheral blood, obtained on day 0 of AZD1222 vaccination. The sequence was obtained from an adult in good health. The CDR3: CASSQERGGTYNEQFF. CDR3 coding DNA: TGTGCCAGCAGCCAAGAAAGGGGGGGTACCTACAATGAGCAGTTCTTC.